This TCR beta chain was identified in a study of early T cells in non-severe SARS-CoV-2 infection. At least ten counts were recorded for this clonotype. Its specificity is unknown. One entry per CDR3 protein results from TCRdb running MiXCR on the 5' RACE reads. The table includes 55,000 to 75,000 distinct CDR3 sequences, 12% detected once. Broader study findings: VDJdb matching skewed toward anti-spike CD8 responses, missing private and CD4 specificities.

V was shortened by 7 bases and J by 1 base, with 14 bases between the two germline ends. The CDR3 consists of 14 residues. Looked up from germline, CDR1 is SGHRS and CDR2 is YFSETQ. Source material: whole blood. The sequence was obtained from an adult who was a healthcare worker with PCR-confirmed SARS-CoV-2 infection or an uninfected control (not recorded which). The chain links TRBV5-1 to TRBJ1-1, with D uncertain. CDR3 protein: CASYGVGANTEAFF. Written as DNA, the CDR3 is TGCGCCAGCTACGGGGTCGGAGCGAACACTGAAGCTTTCTTT.